A selection of T cell receptor beta chains follows, all from one sample in a study of shared clonotypes between healthy human individuals. The table came from immunoSEQ multiplex PCR; TCRdb's copy has only in-frame clones and leaves some out. The sample carries some 1,100,000 clones, around three quarters recorded once. The sample taken for sequencing was memory CD4+ T cells from PBMCs. These TCRs come from a man younger than 35 in good health. Some clones in this sample may be carry-over from other donors' samples. The CDR3 runs from the conserved cysteine through the conserved F or W. The D gene is left open where the match is weak. Clone sizes are given selectively: once, few, many, or a class where the clone is expanded.

D,V,size,J,CDR3,DNA
.,TRBV6-1,.,TRBJ2-5,CASVDEETQYF,TGTGCCAGCGTAGACGAAGAGACCCAGTACTTC
TRBD1,TRBV4-1,.,TRBJ2-3,CASSQDFGQGVGDTQYF,TGCGCCAGCAGCCAAGATTTCGGACAGGGGGTTGGAGATACGCAGTATTTT
.,TRBV2,.,TRBJ2-7,CASSELSGLEQYF,TGTGCCAGCAGTGAGTTGTCGGGGTTGGAGCAGTACTTC
.,TRBV5-6,.,TRBJ1-3,CASSLRYDRGNTIYF,TGTGCCAGCAGCTTGCGGTACGACAGAGGAAACACCATATATTTT
TRBD2,TRBV2,.,TRBJ2-3,CASSGLVSDTQYF,TGTGCCAGCAGCGGACTAGTCTCAGATACGCAGTATTTT
.,TRBV5-8,.,TRBJ1-5,CASTGWGSYSNQPQHF,TGTGCCAGCACTGGGTGGGGGAGTTATAGCAATCAGCCCCAGCATTTT
TRBD1,TRBV25-1,.,TRBJ1-1,CASIYTAGQGRTEAFF,TGTGCCAGCATATATACCGCGGGACAGGGCAGAACTGAAGCTTTCTTT
TRBD1,TRBV18,.,TRBJ1-2,CASSPGTGDSNYGYTF,TGTGCCAGCTCACCAGGTACAGGGGATTCTAACTATGGCTACACCTTC
.,TRBV9,.,TRBJ2-7,CASSLGGNMGYEQYF,TGTGCCAGCAGCTTAGGCGGGAATATGGGTTACGAGCAGTACTTC
.,TRBV10-3,.,TRBJ1-2,CAISAIKEQSLPYTF,TGTGCCATCAGTGCCATTAAGGAACAGTCTCTACCCTACACCTTC
.,TRBV21-1,.,TRBJ2-7,CASSKGGGLAGAYEQYF,TGTGCCAGCAGCAAAGGGGGCGGACTAGCGGGAGCCTACGAGCAGTACTTC
.,TRBV2,few,TRBJ1-1,CASSEEGLTEAFF,TGTGCCAGCAGTGAGGAAGGGCTCACTGAAGCTTTCTTT
.,TRBV12-5,few,TRBJ2-2,CASRPNTGELFF,TGTGCTAGTCGACCGAACACCGGGGAGCTGTTTTTT
TRBD1,TRBV9,.,TRBJ2-7,CASSEDPGQGAYEQYF,TGTGCCAGCAGCGAGGATCCGGGACAGGGGGCGTACGAGCAGTACTTC
.,TRBV19,.,TRBJ1-2,CASSAIGQKTNYGYTF,TGTGCCAGTAGTGCAATAGGACAGAAGACTAACTATGGCTACACCTTC
.,TRBV6-5,once,TRBJ2-7,CATTYYEQYF,TGTGCCACCACGTACTACGAGCAGTACTTC
TRBD1,TRBV7-9,once,TRBJ2-7,CASSRQGSSYEQYF,TGTGCCAGCAGCCGACAGGGGTCTTCCTACGAGCAGTACTTC
.,TRBV6-1,.,TRBJ2-3,CASIDGRLGADTQYF,TGTGCCAGCATTGACGGTCGCCTGGGGGCAGATACGCAGTATTTT
.,TRBV6-1,.,TRBJ2-2,CASSRPGPGELFF,TGTGCCAGCAGCCGACCTGGCCCCGGGGAGCTGTTTTTT
.,TRBV7-9,.,TRBJ1-3,CASSLDNTGNTIYF,TGTGCCAGCAGCTTAGATAATACGGGAAACACCATATATTTT
TRBD1,TRBV28,few,TRBJ1-5,CASSLPGTAQPQHF,TGTGCCAGCAGTTTACCCGGGACAGCCCAGCCCCAGCATTTT
TRBD1,TRBV18,.,TRBJ1-1,CASSFDRVGTEAFF,TGTGCCAGCTCATTCGACAGGGTGGGCACTGAAGCTTTCTTT
.,TRBV18,.,TRBJ1-1,CASSPMTEEAFF,TGTGCCAGCTCACCCATGACCGAAGAAGCTTTCTTT
.,TRBV29-1,.,TRBJ2-1,CSALGGQSAYNEQFF,TGCAGCGCTCTTGGGGGGCAAAGCGCCTACAATGAGCAGTTCTTC
.,TRBV28,.,TRBJ1-5,CASSLTYGRSNQPQHF,TGTGCCAGCAGTTTAACCTACGGCAGGAGCAATCAGCCCCAGCATTTT
.,TRBV5-1,.,TRBJ2-7,CASSLNPTSSYEQYF,TGCGCCAGCAGCTTGAATCCCACGAGCTCCTACGAGCAGTACTTC
TRBD2,TRBV19,.,TRBJ2-2,CASLRAGGETGELFF,TGTGCCAGTCTCAGGGCGGGAGGGGAGACCGGGGAGCTGTTTTTT
.,TRBV5-6,few,TRBJ1-1,CASSLDGTEAFF,TGTGCCAGCAGCTTGGACGGCACTGAAGCTTTCTTT
.,TRBV30,.,TRBJ2-1,CAWSVGGSYNEQFF,TGTGCCTGGAGTGTAGGGGGGTCCTACAATGAGCAGTTCTTC
TRBD2,TRBV7-3,once,TRBJ2-3,CASSKSSGPTDTQYF,TGTGCCAGCAGCAAATCTAGCGGGCCCACAGATACGCAGTATTTT
TRBD2,TRBV11-2,.,TRBJ2-5,CASSSPIAGGLETQYF,TGTGCCAGCAGCTCCCCTATAGCGGGAGGTTTAGAGACCCAGTACTTC
TRBD1,TRBV10-3,once,TRBJ2-5,CAISRDTGVEETQYF,TGTGCCATCTCCCGGGATACAGGGGTCGAAGAGACCCAGTACTTC
.,TRBV4-1,.,TRBJ1-4,CASSPPEGANEKLFF,TGCGCCAGCAGCCCGCCCGAGGGGGCTAATGAAAAACTGTTTTTT
.,TRBV11-1,few,TRBJ2-7,CASSLGLRVHEQYF,TGTGCCAGCAGCTTAGGATTAAGGGTCCACGAGCAGTACTTC
.,TRBV5-4,few,TRBJ1-4,CASSLDPGLSSNEKLFF,TGTGCCAGCAGCTTGGACCCGGGACTGAGTTCTAATGAAAAACTGTTTTTT
.,TRBV28,.,TRBJ2-5,CASSFPGNWGETQYF,TGTGCCAGCAGTTTTCCAGGGAATTGGGGAGAGACCCAGTACTTC
TRBD2,TRBV5-1,.,TRBJ2-7,CASSFLAGGPLSEQYF,TGCGCCAGCAGCTTTTTAGCGGGAGGCCCTCTCTCCGAGCAGTACTTC
TRBD2,TRBV7-8,.,TRBJ2-3,CASSFAIAGADTQYF,TGTGCCAGCAGCTTTGCGATAGCGGGAGCAGATACGCAGTATTTT
.,TRBV5-1,.,TRBJ2-6,CASSPQGSGANVLTF,TGCGCCAGCAGCCCCCAAGGCTCTGGGGCCAACGTCCTGACTTTC
.,TRBV5-1,.,TRBJ2-1,CASSLVAGASSYNEQFF,TGCGCCAGCAGCTTGGTGGCAGGGGCCAGCTCCTACAATGAGCAGTTCTTC
.,TRBV7-8,.,TRBJ2-1,CASSLTGLNEQFF,TGTGCCAGCAGCTTAACAGGGTTGAATGAGCAGTTCTTC
TRBD2,TRBV7-9,.,TRBJ2-1,CASRPGLARHEQFF,TGTGCCAGCAGACCGGGACTAGCGAGGCATGAGCAGTTCTTC
TRBD2,TRBV28,.,TRBJ2-7,CASTFGGSYEQYF,TGTGCCAGCACCTTCGGGGGGTCCTACGAGCAGTACTTC
.,TRBV7-9,.,TRBJ2-1,CASSLDFYNEQFF,TGTGCCAGCAGCTTAGACTTCTACAATGAGCAGTTCTTC
.,TRBV27,few,TRBJ2-7,CASSLDLGGSYEQYF,TGTGCCAGCAGTTTAGATTTGGGCGGCTCCTACGAGCAGTACTTC
TRBD1,TRBV4-1,.,TRBJ2-3,CASSQVRQGRMADTQYF,TGCGCCAGCAGCCAGGTCCGACAGGGTAGAATGGCAGATACGCAGTATTTT
.,TRBV7-8,.,TRBJ1-1,CASSFTVNTEAFF,TGTGCCAGCAGCTTCACAGTGAACACTGAAGCTTTCTTT
.,TRBV18,.,TRBJ1-3,CASSPNLKGSGNTIYF,TGTGCCAGCTCACCTAATCTTAAGGGCTCTGGAAACACCATATATTTT
.,TRBV28,.,TRBJ2-5,CASVGRGTYQETQYF,TGTGCCAGTGTTGGGCGGGGAACGTACCAAGAGACCCAGTACTTC
.,TRBV5-1,.,TRBJ2-1,CASSLVQADNEQFF,TGCGCCAGCAGCTTGGTTCAGGCTGACAATGAGCAGTTCTTC
.,TRBV4-1,.,TRBJ1-2,CASSHYRVDYGYTF,TGCGCCAGCAGCCACTACAGGGTGGACTATGGCTACACCTTC
.,TRBV5-1,.,TRBJ2-3,CASSLATSLGGDTQYF,TGCGCCAGCAGCTTGGCCACCAGTCTAGGGGGAGATACGCAGTATTTT
TRBD1,TRBV5-4,.,TRBJ2-3,CASSPGQGWDTQYF,TGTGCCAGCAGCCCTGGACAGGGATGGGATACGCAGTATTTT